The rows below give T cell receptor beta chains drawn from one sample of a study of identical twins. TCRdb analysed the 5' RACE reads with MiXCR anew, one entry per CDR3 protein. Of roughly 200,000 distinct CDR3 sequences detected, more than 6.5% appear once; the ten largest clones hold about 2%. These data were likewise used in another study, on yellow fever vaccine responses in identical twins.

Specimen: memory (CD45RO+) T cells sorted from blood. The source is a woman in her late teens or twenties in good health. Both conserved end residues are part of each CDR3. Size values are once, few and many counts, or a class for expanded clones, and some rows have none.

CDR3,J,size,V
CSAPKGAGYEQYF,TRBJ2-7,many,TRBV20-1
CASSVGRGRGNTIYF,TRBJ1-3,.,TRBV9
CSVDSYTDTQYF,TRBJ2-3,many,TRBV29-1
CASSPNLSGLWGVEQFF,TRBJ2-1,many,TRBV7-9
CASSQRGGGYGYTF,TRBJ1-2,many,TRBV4-3
CASSQVRDTNEKLFF,TRBJ1-4,.,TRBV4-1
CATSSKTSGNYEQYF,TRBJ2-7,few,TRBV15
CASSLAYWSYEQYF,TRBJ2-7,many,TRBV12-3/TRBV12-4
CASSLPGTGGRGAFF,TRBJ2-1,many,TRBV6-5
CASSPLGQGYEQYF,TRBJ2-7,few,TRBV18
CASSFISGGSYEQYF,TRBJ2-7,.,TRBV5-6
CAWGGTGGADTQYF,TRBJ2-3,few,TRBV30
CSATIRGTITEAFF,TRBJ1-1,.,TRBV20-1
CASSLLGLAGSDTQYF,TRBJ2-3,many,TRBV7-9
CASLLLQGEQYF,TRBJ2-7,many,TRBV12-3/TRBV12-4
CASSDRGSDGGGNTGELFF,TRBJ2-2,few,TRBV25-1
CASSRETGGGEQFF,TRBJ2-1,many,TRBV5-1
CASSPRPGLGTNIQYF,TRBJ2-4,.,TRBV6-1
CASSPLTRTVQETQYF,TRBJ2-5,many,TRBV2
CSVEGGQGYSYEQYF,TRBJ2-7,many,TRBV29-1
CASSLGGLAGDRQFF,TRBJ2-1,.,TRBV7-2
CASSPTGNYEQYF,TRBJ2-7,many,TRBV19
CASSLLAVGNEQFF,TRBJ2-1,few,TRBV11-2
CASSLETSGSNEQFF,TRBJ2-1,many,TRBV7-2
CASSYSNTENTEAFF,TRBJ1-1,many,TRBV6-2/TRBV6-3
CASSFQGPSFRTDTQYF,TRBJ2-3,few,TRBV5-6
CASRRTGDNSPLHF,TRBJ1-6,many,TRBV27
CASSLLGGATLHF,TRBJ1-6,few,TRBV12-3/TRBV12-4
CASSLEGRGDQPQHF,TRBJ1-5,few,TRBV5-1
CSANREPKFF,TRBJ2-1,many,TRBV20-1
CASSKQENTEAFF,TRBJ1-1,few,TRBV7-3
CASSQDWTKVSQPQHF,TRBJ1-5,.,TRBV4-3
CSVSTGGYGYTF,TRBJ1-2,few,TRBV29-1
CASSLGQAPYNEQFF,TRBJ2-1,many,TRBV5-1
CASSPRPGELFF,TRBJ2-2,.,TRBV7-3
CASSVDGFNSPLHF,TRBJ1-6,.,TRBV2
CASSLRTNTGELFF,TRBJ2-2,many,TRBV5-1
CASSYSKDTEAFF,TRBJ1-1,many,TRBV6-5
CASSQSSSYTGELFF,TRBJ2-2,.,TRBV23-1
CASSLLRPGYGYTF,TRBJ1-2,.,TRBV28
CASSPQLAREQYF,TRBJ2-7,many,TRBV3-1
CASSQSPLAGVPGETQYF,TRBJ2-5,.,TRBV11-2
CASSPGQGAFGYTF,TRBJ1-2,few,TRBV5-1
CASSPKTSGPSGANVLTF,TRBJ2-6,.,TRBV18
CASRPGTRALADTQYF,TRBJ2-3,.,TRBV6-1
CASRLSGGTYNEQFF,TRBJ2-1,.,TRBV6-2/TRBV6-3
CASSPEPPTYEQYF,TRBJ2-7,many,TRBV5-1
CASSPQNAGLAGLETQYF,TRBJ2-5,.,TRBV11-1
CASSYRGGGQETQYF,TRBJ2-5,.,TRBV7-9